This T cell receptor beta chain was sequenced for a study of T cells after yellow fever vaccination. This clonotype has a handful of counts. TCRdb re-called the 5' RACE reads with MiXCR, one entry per CDR3 protein. The repertoire holds 450,000 to 550,000 distinct CDR3 sequences, just over 20% seen once, with about 17% in the top ten. Germline CDR1 and CDR2: ENHRY and SYGVKD. The CDR3 loop spans 13 amino acids. Trimming shortened V by 9 bases and J by 4 bases, and 14 bases separated the two germline ends. The chain links TRBV10-3 to TRBJ2-3; possible D gene TRBD1, 6 bases. The material sequenced was PBMCs, taken more than 20 days after the first yellow fever vaccination. This clonotype originated in a man between 18 and 35 years old who received the YFV17D yellow fever vaccine. As DNA, the CDR3 is TGTGCCATGAAGGGGCAGGGGTCAGATACGCAGTATTTT. Protein sequence: CAMKGQGSDTQYF.